This T cell receptor (beta chain) emerged from a study of cytomegalovirus exposure and HLA in healthy donors. The PCR made use of 60 Vbeta and 13 Jbeta primers. The repertoire was sequenced with immunoSEQ multiplex PCR; TCRdb's copy has only in-frame clones and lacks some. The repertoire holds 100,000 to 150,000 clones, 75% to 85% seen once, with over 0.95% in the top ten. Concerning this clone itself: As yet, its antigen is unknown.

Whole-study results and caveats: The study flagged about 150 TCR beta chains as cytomegalovirus-associated. A previous analysis found most TCR beta V segments productive roughly 87% or roughly 30% of the time.

The sequenced sample was PBMCs. The receptor's source is a girl aged 2-15 years in good health and CMV-seronegative.

CDR3 sequence: CAIQTGGSYEQYF. The CDR3 DNA reads TGTGCCATACAAACAGGCGGATCCTACGAGCAGTACTTC. This chain joins TRBV30 and TRBJ2-7, with D perhaps matching TRBD1 (5 bases). There are 13 residues in the CDR3. Trimming pared 8 bases from V and 1 base from J, leaving 15 bases between. Germline lookup yields CDR1 GTSNPN and CDR2 SVGIG (reference sequence).